The sequence of this T cell receptor beta chain was determined in a study of blood T cell repertoires in COVID-19 (TCRdb year 2020). For context, the study as a whole: Samples from collaborators originated in the United States, Italy and Spain and spanned both the acute and convalescent phases of COVID-19. The prospective study material was composed of cDNA or gDNA derived from T cells, B-cell-depleted T cells, or PBMCs. Deeply sampled blood TCRbeta repertoires from subjects exposed to, actively infected with, or recovered from COVID-19 were included in the dataset. The repertoires were released in a freely available public database intended as a resource for research on the immune response to SARS-CoV-2. The samples were drawn from the first 160 participants of the ongoing ImmuneRACE study and from more than 1,000 subjects provided by 6 global collaborators. Sample metadata almost always included a de-identified subject ID, COVID-19 status, age in years and sex. Where HLA class I and class II types were available, the types were taken from metadata supplied by the sample provider, not from assay-based typing. What the work shows at the level of the full study, not this receptor alone: Clinical and demographic metadata were provided uncurated, with the amount varying by source and participant.

Unmatched junction bases come to 11, with V trimmed by 7 bases and J by 0 bases. Sequences SGHRS (CDR1) and YFSETQ (CDR2) are obtained from the germline V gene. The CDR3 spans 16 residues, from the cysteine through the phenylalanine. Only the CDR3 DNA is retained, 48 bases long and in frame from the first base. Collaborating institutions collected whole blood in K2EDTA tubes following their own protocols. For TCRbeta analysis, collaborators shipped samples as frozen whole blood, isolated PBMCs, or DNA extracted from either of those sample types. The immunoSEQ Assay, a bias-controlled multiplex PCR, was used to amplify TCRbeta CDR3 regions from genomic DNA. In the paper's pipeline: Within the assay, amplification of reference gene primers was used to estimate how many nucleated cells each sample contained. To quantify the absolute abundance of each unique TCRbeta CDR3 rearrangement, sequence reads were collapsed and filtered. Productive Simpson clonality was computed per sample as the square root of Simpson's diversity index over productive rearrangements. As stored in TCRdb, this immuneACCESS dataset retains in-frame rearrangements with V and J assigned. A fraction of the clones does not appear; measured against another copy, unresolved V genes explain less than half of the discrepancy, and the remainder lacks a known reason. V and J calls and clone size are given by that table; D and trimming were obtained from the DNA. The table for this sample lists under 100,000 clones; 75% to 85% of them were counted only once. 10% to 15% of the sample lies in the top ten.

A word on this clone: Its recognized antigen is unknown. No much larger clone is present one base from it, and per-base qualities are unavailable.

The V and J segments used are TRBV5-1 and TRBJ2-3; TRBD2 fits 7 bases in the junction. The sequenced sample was peripheral blood. This clonotype originated in a human donor in a cohort sampled during active COVID-19. The CDR3 loop reads CASVRGSTPSTDTQYF. At the DNA level, the sequence is TGCGCCAGCGTGCGGGGGAGTACTCCTAGCACAGATACGCAGTATTTT.